This T cell receptor beta chain comes out of a study of blood T cell repertoires in COVID-19 (dated by TCRdb to between 2020 and 2021). Background for the entire study: Samples from collaborators originated in the United States, Italy and Spain and spanned both the acute and convalescent phases of COVID-19. The material from the prospective study consisted of cDNA or gDNA derived from T cells, B-cell-depleted T cells, or PBMCs. Deeply sampled blood TCRbeta repertoires from subjects exposed to, actively infected with, or recovered from COVID-19 were included in the dataset. The repertoires were made available in a free public database intended to serve as a resource for research on the immune response to SARS-CoV-2. Samples came from the ongoing ImmuneRACE study (first 160 participants) plus 1,254 subjects from 6 global collaborators. The sample metadata nearly always contained a de-identified subject ID, COVID-19 status, age in years and sex. Where available, HLA class I and class II types were taken from metadata supplied by the sample provider and were not determined by assay-based typing.

This clone was detected only a few times. This clone's antigen is unknown. No base qualities exist here, and no much larger clone lies one base off it. The research as a whole found: The amount of clinical and demographic metadata varied by source and participant and was provided uncurated.

Enrolling through a virtual design, the prospective study's participants ranged in age from about 18 to 100 years and lived across 20 to 25 United States geographic areas. Cohort assignment in the prospective study relied on participant-reported clinical history from a screening survey and a study questionnaire. For ImmuneRACE Cohort 3, a participant was defined as recovered based on two consecutive negative NP/OP PCR tests, clearance by a healthcare professional, or resolution of symptoms. In the prospective study, mobile phlebotomists collected whole blood, serum and a nasopharyngeal or oropharyngeal swab from each participant. Additional blood draws and questionnaires over an approximately 2-month period could optionally be provided by prospective study participants. Before DNA extraction, prospective study blood samples were shipped either frozen or at room temperature. TCRbeta CDR3 regions were amplified from genomic DNA by means of the immunoSEQ Assay, a bias-controlled multiplex PCR. From the authors' description of their analysis: The number of nucleated cells in each sample was estimated from the amplification of reference gene primers within the assay. To quantify the absolute abundance of each unique TCRbeta CDR3 rearrangement, sequence reads were collapsed and filtered. Productive Simpson clonality was computed per sample as the square root of Simpson's diversity index over productive rearrangements. TCRdb re-hosts the immuneACCESS table, in-frame sequences only. Its copies lack some clones; in the studies checked, an unresolved V gene accounts for under half of them, and the cause for the rest is not known. V, J and clone size were drawn from that table, and D and trimming were deduced from the DNA. The sample table records roughly 300,000 clones; around nine tenths of these occur just once. The ten largest clones represent 5.5% to 6% of the sample.

Measured from the cysteine to the phenylalanine, the CDR3 is 13 residues long. Only the CDR3 DNA stays, 39 bases, in frame from base 1. V and J are trimmed by 8 bases and 4 bases, and the gene matches miss 7 bases of the junction. In the germline V gene, CDR1 corresponds to MNHEY and CDR2 to SVGAGI. The specimen sequenced was PBMCs or T cells enriched from blood (not recorded which). This sequence was found in a woman younger than 45 who had recovered from COVID-19. In this chain, TRBV6-5 is recombined with TRBJ1-1; 7 central bases correspond to TRBD1. DNA sequence: TGTGCCAGCTCCGACAGGGTGGGCACTGAAGCTTTCTTT. It encodes CASSDRVGTEAFF.